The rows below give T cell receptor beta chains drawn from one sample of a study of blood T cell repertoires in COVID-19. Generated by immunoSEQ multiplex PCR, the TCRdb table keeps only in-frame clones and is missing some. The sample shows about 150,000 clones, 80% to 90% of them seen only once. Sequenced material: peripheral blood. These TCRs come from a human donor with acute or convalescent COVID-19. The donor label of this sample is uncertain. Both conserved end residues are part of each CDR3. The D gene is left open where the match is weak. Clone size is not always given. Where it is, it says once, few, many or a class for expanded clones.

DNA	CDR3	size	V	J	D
TGTGCCAGCAGCTTGCTAGGGGGTAATTCACCCCTCCACTTT	CASSLLGGNSPLHF	many	TRBV5-5	TRBJ1-6	-
TGTGCCAGCAGCCGGGCCGGGGGTCCCACCGGGGAGCTGTTTTTT	CASSRAGGPTGELFF	-	TRBV5-4	TRBJ2-2	-
TGTGCCAGCAGCTTGGGACAGGGCTTAGGGTATGGCTACACCTTC	CASSLGQGLGYGYTF	-	TRBV5-5	TRBJ1-2	TRBD1
TGTGCCAGCAGCTTACCCCCGGGAGGAGGAACCAACACTGAAGCTTTCTTT	CASSLPPGGGTNTEAFF	-	TRBV7-6	TRBJ1-1	-
TGTGCCAGCAGTTTGATTGGGGCGGGGAACAACTATGGCTACACCTTC	CASSLIGAGNNYGYTF	-	TRBV27	TRBJ1-2	-
TGTGCCACCAGATCGACTAGAGGAAATGAGCAGTTCTTC	CATRSTRGNEQFF	-	TRBV24-1	TRBJ2-1	-
TGTGCCTGGAGTACGGGGGTAGGTGAGGATACGCAGTATTTT	CAWSTGVGEDTQYF	-	TRBV30	TRBJ2-3	-
TGTGCCAGCAGCCCCTGGGGAGACAATCAGCCCCAGCATTTT	CASSPWGDNQPQHF	-	TRBV9	TRBJ1-5	-
TGTGCCAGCAGCTCCCCCTCTGTGGACAGGGCAACGGGCAATCAGCCCCAGCATTTT	CASSSPSVDRATGNQPQHF	-	TRBV11-3	TRBJ1-5	TRBD1
TGTGCCAGCAGGGCCGGGACAGAGGGCAGGGCCCAGCATTTT	CASRAGTEGRAQHF	-	TRBV6-5	TRBJ1-5	TRBD1
TGTGCCAGCCAGACTAGTCAATCGGCAGATACGCAGTATTTT	CASQTSQSADTQYF	once	TRBV27	TRBJ2-3	-
TGTGCCAGCAGTTACCATAATCGCAGGGGCTATGGCTACACCTTC	CASSYHNRRGYGYTF	-	TRBV6-5	TRBJ1-2	-
TGTGCCAGCAGCTTGTCCACAGAGAACTATGGCTACACCTTC	CASSLSTENYGYTF	-	TRBV5-4	TRBJ1-2	-
TGCGCCAGCAGCTTGGCCGAACTCTGGGGAGGTGAGCAGTTCTTC	CASSLAELWGGEQFF	-	TRBV5-1	TRBJ2-1	-
TGTGCCAGCAGCTGGACTAGCGGGGGGCCCTCGAACACCGGGGAGCTGTTTTTT	CASSWTSGGPSNTGELFF	few	TRBV13	TRBJ2-2	TRBD2
TGCGCCAGCACCTACACGGGAACTGAAGCTTTCTTT	CASTYTGTEAFF	-	TRBV10-2	TRBJ1-1	-
TGTGCCTGGAGTGGGGGCCAGGGGGCGGGAAACACCATATATTTT	CAWSGGQGAGNTIYF	-	TRBV30	TRBJ1-3	TRBD1
TGTGCCAGCAGCTTCGGTGGCGGGGCCTCCTACGAGCAGTACTTC	CASSFGGGASYEQYF	-	TRBV5-4	TRBJ2-7	-
TGTGCCAGCAGCCCTAGGGGGGGGGTCGATGAGCAGTTCTTC	CASSPRGGVDEQFF	-	TRBV11-2	TRBJ2-1	-
TGTGCCAGTAGTATAGCCAGGGGGCGCACAGATACGCAGTATTTT	CASSIARGRTDTQYF	-	TRBV19	TRBJ2-3	TRBD1
TGTGCCACCAGTGACCCGGACAGGGATCTTGATGGCTACACCTTC	CATSDPDRDLDGYTF	-	TRBV24-1	TRBJ1-2	TRBD1
TGTGCCACCAGCAGAGATGGGGGGGGCAAGTACGAGCAGTACTTC	CATSRDGGGKYEQYF	-	TRBV15	TRBJ2-7	-
TGTGCCTGGAGTGCGGGACTTGTATACAATGAGCAGTTCTTC	CAWSAGLVYNEQFF	-	TRBV30	TRBJ2-1	-
TGTGCCAGCAGTGACGGACAGGGTCCCCACACTGAAGCTTTCTTT	CASSDGQGPHTEAFF	-	TRBV6-4	TRBJ1-1	TRBD1
TGTGCCAGCAGTCCAAGGGGGCTGAACACCGGGGAGCTGTTTTTT	CASSPRGLNTGELFF	-	TRBV7-9	TRBJ2-2	TRBD1
TGTGCCACCAGTCCACAGGGTTGGACCGGGGAGCTGTTTTTT	CATSPQGWTGELFF	-	TRBV24-1	TRBJ2-2	-
TGTGCCTGGAGTGTACGAGGGGGCTCTGAAGCTTTCTTT	CAWSVRGGSEAFF	-	TRBV30	TRBJ1-1	TRBD1
TGTGCCAGCACACCGCGTGGAGGTAGCTCTAATGAAAAACTGTTTTTT	CASTPRGGSSNEKLFF	-	TRBV7-8	TRBJ1-4	-
TGCGCCAGCAGCCAAGTAGATATGGGGCTACCAAGAGGAGAGCAGTTCTTC	CASSQVDMGLPRGEQFF	few	TRBV4-1	TRBJ2-1	-
TGTGCCAGCAGTTACTCGATTTACGGTCAGCCCCAGCATTTT	CASSYSIYGQPQHF	-	TRBV6-5	TRBJ1-5	-
TGTGCCAGTAGTATCAGTCTAGACGAGCAGTTCTTC	CASSISLDEQFF	-	TRBV19	TRBJ2-1	-
TGTGCCAGCTCACCACCAGCGGGGGGTACCTACGAGCAGTACTTC	CASSPPAGGTYEQYF	once	TRBV18	TRBJ2-7	TRBD2
TGTGCCAGCACCGCCTCTACAGGGAACACCGGGGAGCTGTTTTTT	CASTASTGNTGELFF	-	TRBV6-6	TRBJ2-2	-
TGTGCCAGCAGTGACTTACAGGGGAATGAAAAACTGTTTTTT	CASSDLQGNEKLFF	once	TRBV2	TRBJ1-4	TRBD1
TGTGCCTGGGGCAAGGGAGGGACCGACTATGGCTACACCTTC	CAWGKGGTDYGYTF	-	TRBV30	TRBJ1-2	-
TGTGCCTGGAGTGTACACCCAGCTAACTATGGCTACACCTTC	CAWSVHPANYGYTF	-	TRBV30	TRBJ1-2	-
TGCGCCAGCAGGGAGGGGCCCACTAATGAAAAACTGTTTTTT	CASREGPTNEKLFF	-	TRBV5-1	TRBJ1-4	-
TGTGCCAGCAGCACCCTGCGGGGGGTACACTCCTACAATGAGCAGTTCTTC	CASSTLRGVHSYNEQFF	-	TRBV5-6	TRBJ2-1	TRBD2
TGTGCAGCTGGGGAGCTGTTTTTT	CAAGELFF	-	TRBV7-9	TRBJ2-2	-
TGTGCCAGCAGTCGGACCTACACCGGGGAGCTGTTCTTT	CASSRTYTGELFF	-	TRBV6-5	TRBJ2-2	-
TGTGCCAGCAGCTGGGGGGCTGGAAACACCATATATTTT	CASSWGAGNTIYF	-	TRBV6-5	TRBJ1-3	-
TGTGCCAGCAGTGAAGCCGGCAGGGCGCACGACGAGCAGTACTTC	CASSEAGRAHDEQYF	-	TRBV6-1	TRBJ2-7	-
TGCGCCAGCAGCCAAGGGGAGGGGTCCTATAATTCACCCCTCCACTTT	CASSQGEGSYNSPLHF	-	TRBV4-1	TRBJ1-6	-
TGTGCCAGCAGCCCCCTGGCCCCTGGGAACACTGAAGCTTTCTTT	CASSPLAPGNTEAFF	-	TRBV5-6	TRBJ1-1	-